This TCR beta chain was recovered during a study of blood T cell repertoires in COVID-19. Turning to the study itself: T cells, B-cell-depleted T cells, or PBMCs provided the cDNA or gDNA that served as material.

Generated by immunoSEQ multiplex PCR, the TCRdb table keeps only in-frame clones and is missing some. The profile shows 150,000 to 160,000 clones, 70% to 90% of them singletons. CDR1 and CDR2 from the germline V gene are MDHEN and SYDVKM. The CDR3 has 15 residues. V was pared by 3 bases and J by 2 bases, with 11 bases between. Sequenced material: peripheral blood. This sequence joins TRBV28 and TRBJ1-5, with D possibly matching TRBD1 (6 bases). This receptor was identified in a woman between 65 and 79 years old with acute or convalescent COVID-19. CDR3: CASSFYREGNQPQHF. DNA for the CDR3: TGTGCCAGCAGTTTTTACAGGGAAGGCAATCAGCCCCAGCATTTT.